Presented here are 7 T cell receptor beta chains from one specimen sequenced in a study of beta chain features in type 1 diabetes. The study, taken as a whole, reports: Moderately but significantly shorter TCRB CDR3s were found in Type 1 diabetes patients in all four CD4+ subsets.

These receptors have no identified antigens. Expressed TCRB transcripts were sequenced, since all the RNA that had been isolated was reverse transcribed. Libraries were prepared by immunoSEQ multiplex PCR; TCRdb keeps only in-frame clonotypes and omits some of them. The sample lists under 850,000 clones, 13% occurring once. The sample consisted of naive CD4+ T cells from blood. These receptors were taken from a man aged 18-30 years with type 1 diabetes.

In this sample, this clone turned up a few times. This chain links TRBV28 with TRBJ1-5, with TRBD1 identical over 12 bases. The CDR3 extends over 15 amino acids. Germline assignment: CDR1 MDHEN and CDR2 SYDVKM. J gave up 8 bases and V 10 bases, and 12 bases lay outside the gene matches. CDR3 in DNA: TGTGCCACTTTATCGGGACAGGGGGCTCCCAAGCCCCAGCATTTT. Amino acids: CATLSGQGAPKPQHF. The whole variable domain, remainder taken from reference TRBV28 and TRBJ1-5, is DVKVTQSSRYLVKRTGEKVFLECVQDMDHENMFWYRQDPGLGLRLIYFSYDVKMKEKGDIPEGYSVSREKKERFSLILESASTNQTSMYLCATLSGQGAPKPQHFGDGTRLSIL.

This clone occurred a few times. The V call is TRBV5-8, the J call TRBJ2-3, with D perhaps matching TRBD1 (5 bases). The CDR3 is 16 amino acids. Trimming stripped 4 bases from V and 6 bases from J, with 21 bases between. Germline V gene sequence: CDR1 SGHTS, CDR2 YDEGEE. The CDR3 loop is CASSPVGRDKVDTQYF. In nucleotides, the CDR3 is TGTGCCAGCAGCCCGGTGGGCAGGGATAAAGTCGATACGCAGTATTTT. Full variable domain (missing parts from reference TRBV5-8 and TRBJ2-3): EAGVTQSPTHLIKTRGQQATLRCSPISGHTSVYWYQQALGLGLQFLLWYDEGEERNRGNFPPRFSGRQFPNYSSELNVNALELEDSALYLCASSPVGRDKVDTQYFGPGTRLTVL.

The V call is TRBV5-1, the J call TRBJ2-1; the D gene could be TRBD1 or TRBD2 (5 bases each). The CDR3 is 15 residues long. Deletions cut 3 bases from V and 0 bases from J, with 10 bases between. The germline gives CDR1 SGHRS, CDR2 YFSETQ. CDR3 sequence: CASSSAGSSYNEQFF. CDR3 sequence (DNA): TGCGCCAGCAGCTCTGCAGGGAGCTCCTACAATGAGCAGTTCTTC.

The table lists this clone with a few counts. The V gene is TRBV19, the J gene TRBJ2-1, with a tentative D call TRBD2 (5 bases). The V gene lost 0 bases and the J gene lost 5 bases, with 14 bases spanning the gap. The germline CDR1 and CDR2 sequences are LNHDA and SQIVND (reference sequence). The CDR3 covers 16 residues. CDR3 sequence: CASSIEAVLGDNEQFF. The DNA for the CDR3 is TGTGCCAGTAGTATAGAAGCGGTCCTCGGGGACAATGAGCAGTTCTTC.

This clone was picked up a small number of times. The rearrangement links TRBV6-1 to TRBJ1-1; TRBD1 matches at 8 bases. In germline, CDR1 is MNHNS, CDR2 SASEGT. Trimming at V came to 6 bases and at J to 11 bases, leaving 11 bases not matched to a gene. The CDR3 is 13 residues long. CDR3 residues: CASRRLAQGGAFF. CDR3 DNA sequence: TGTGCCAGCAGGAGACTCGCACAGGGGGGGGCTTTCTTT.

As for this clone: The sample carries other DNA sequences with the same CDR3. The chain couples TRBV7-9 to TRBJ1-1; D gene unclear. The CDR3 has 13 amino acids. Trimming cost V 2 bases and J 5 bases, with 9 bases left between them. Per germline, CDR1 SEHNR and CDR2 FQNEAQ (reference sequence). Here the CDR3 reads CASSLSPGTEAFF. The CDR3 bases are TGTGCCAGCAGCTTATCCCCGGGAACTGAAGCTTTCTTT.

In DNA form, the CDR3 reads TGCAGCGTTGAAGGGGGATACAGGGAAGGAGATGGCTACACCTTC. Its translation: CSVEGGYREGDGYTF. This sequence joins TRBV29-1 and TRBJ1-2; weak D call: TRBD1 (6 bases). Trimming stripped 1 base from V and 6 bases from J, with 18 bases between. Germline lookup yields CDR1 SQVTM and CDR2 ANQGSEA. The CDR3 loop spans 15 amino acids. Using reference TRBV29-1 and TRBJ1-2 for the parts outside the CDR3, the full variable domain is SAVISQKPSRDICQRGTSLTIQCQVDSQVTMMFWYRQQPGQSLTLIATANQGSEATYESGFVIDKFPISRPNLTFSTLTVSNMSPEDSSIYLCSVEGGYREGDGYTFGSGTRLTVV.